This entry concerns a single T cell receptor (beta chain). This sample stems from a study of blood T cell repertoires in COVID-19. Trimming removed 2 bases from V and 0 bases from J; junction bases left unmatched: 18. The CDR3 runs to 20 residues. Germline V gene lookup returns CDR1 LGHDT and CDR2 YNNKEL (reference sequence). Clones were sequenced by immunoSEQ multiplex PCR, and TCRdb holds only the in-frame ones, with some missing. The sample lists about 280,000 clones; more than 80% were seen once. The receptor comes from a young woman with active or convalescent COVID-19. The V call is TRBV3-1 (or the pseudogene TRBV3-2), the J call TRBJ2-7, with 8 bases identical to TRBD1. Sample: peripheral blood. As DNA, the CDR3 is TGTGCCAGCAGCCAATCTCGGCAGGACAGGGATACTCCACACTCCTACGAGCAGTACTTC. This sequence encodes CASSQSRQDRDTPHSYEQYF.